This T cell receptor beta chain was recovered during a study of identical twins. This CDR3 region has 15 residues. Deletions cut 0 bases from V and 7 bases from J, with 14 bases between. Germline CDR1 and CDR2: SGDLS and YYNGEE. TCRdb itself ran the 5' RACE reads through MiXCR, one entry per CDR3 protein. The table includes about 190,000 distinct CDR3 sequences, 15% detected once. The same specimen was also included in a second study, on T cells expressing NK-cell markers.

The chain carries TRBV9 and TRBJ2-1; no definite D call. This sequence originates from a woman aged 18-29 years in good health. Sequencing input: CD8+ T cells sorted from blood. The CDR3 DNA follows: TGTGCCAGCAGCGTAGCTTTACCCCCCGGGAATGAGCAGTTCTTC. Translation gives CASSVALPPGNEQFF.